In this sample, the clone carrying this T cell receptor beta chain turned up a few times. Antigen unknown. The sample belongs to a study of cytomegalovirus exposure and HLA in healthy donors. A multiplex PCR was run with 60 Vbeta primers and 13 Jbeta primers. The table came from immunoSEQ multiplex PCR; TCRdb's copy has only in-frame clones and leaves some out. This table has some 120,000 clones, approximately 17% appearing once. Nominally healthy donors were sampled, though unrecorded immune exposures were likely. CDR1 is GTSNPN and CDR2 is SVGIG in the germline V gene (reference sequence). The CDR3 is 16 amino acids. Trimming cost V 3 bases and J 0 bases, with 12 bases left between them. Study-level points and caveats: A later analysis reportedly identified an Asian-associated ancestry cluster as carrying fewer N-insertions than the approximately 670-donor mean. Follow-up analysis found HLA locus-dependent TCR association rates, highest for DRB1 and lowest for HLA-C.

The V gene is TRBV30, the J gene TRBJ2-6; the D is unclear. The sample comprised PBMCs. This clonotype was sampled from a female donor in good health and CMV-seropositive. CDR3 region: CAWRSLPSSGANVLTF. As DNA, the CDR3 is TGTGCCTGGAGATCCTTACCTAGCTCTGGGGCCAACGTCCTGACTTTC.